Shown below are 9 T cell receptor beta chains from a single sample sequenced in a study of T cells in tuberculosis. Repertoires were generated with immunoSEQ multiplex PCR, while TCRdb's copy carries only in-frame clones and drops some. The profile shows 40,000 to 50,000 clones, 95% of them singletons. Sequencing was carried out using PBMCs. The receptors were sampled from a donor under 30 with latent tuberculosis or without tuberculosis infection.

In regard to this clone: One junction end disagrees with the germline gene, perhaps due to a read error. The chain carries TRBV4-1 and TRBJ2-7; D is unclear. Germline CDR1 MGHRA, CDR2 YSYEKL. The CDR3 extends over 16 amino acids. The CDR3 DNA reads TGCGCCAGCAGTCAAGACCCTGCTTGGAGCTCCTACGAGCAGTACTTC. This gives the protein CASSQDPAWSSYEQYF.

As for this clone: The junction does not match germline at one end; this may be a read error. The V and J genes are TRBV7-6 and TRBJ2-1; TRBD1 agrees at 7 bases. The CDR3 has 14 residues. Germline V gives CDR1 SGHVS, CDR2 FNYEAQ. This CDR3 is CASSLVRDRPYSVF. The CDR3 region has the DNA TGTGCCAGCAGCTTAGTTCGGGACAGACCCTACTCGGTCTTC. Based on the CDR3 plus reference TRBV7-6 and TRBJ2-1, the full variable domain is GAGVSQSPRYKVTKRGQDVALRCDPISGHVSLYWYRQALGQGPEFLTYFNYEAQQDKSGLPNDRFSAERPEGSISTLTIQRTEQRDSAMYRCASSLVRDRPYSVFGPGTRLTVL.

The V gene is TRBV19, the J gene TRBJ1-4; possible D gene TRBD1, 5 bases. CDR1 and CDR2 from the germline V gene are LNHDA and SQIVND (reference sequence). This CDR3 has 14 residues. Between the trimmed V and J ends, which lost 3 bases and 7 bases, there was a span of 12 bases. CDR3 region: CASSITGVGEKLFF. CDR3 DNA: TGTGCCAGTAGTATCACAGGAGTCGGTGAAAAACTGTTTTTT.

J is TRBJ2-3 and V is TRBV5-1; 8 nucleotides match TRBD2. The CDR3 runs 16 residues. The V and J ends lost 4 bases and 2 bases, in that order; junction bases with no gene match: 9. Germline V lookup: CDR1 SGHRS, CDR2 YFSETQ. This CDR3 reads CASSGKAGAITDTQYF. The CDR3 nucleotides are TGCGCCAGCAGCGGGAAAGCGGGGGCCATCACAGATACGCAGTATTTT.

The chain employs TRBV6-5 and TRBJ1-6; D not resolved. Per germline, CDR1 MNHEY and CDR2 SVGAGI. V was shortened by 4 bases and J by 10 bases, with 17 bases between the two germline ends. The CDR3 consists of 15 residues. The CDR3 reads CASSSPSAGSSPLHF. For the CDR3, the DNA is TGTGCCAGCAGTTCCCCCTCGGCGGGATCCTCACCCCTCCACTTT.

Judged by abundance, this clone is medium-sized. The chain combines TRBV28 with TRBJ1-1; no clear D gene. There are 13 residues in the CDR3. The germline V gene encodes CDR1 MDHEN and CDR2 SYDVKM. Deletions cut 6 bases from V and 1 base from J, with 9 bases between. CDR3 DNA: TGTGCCAGCAGCCTCGGAGGGAACACTGAAGCTTTCTTT. Translating it yields CASSLGGNTEAFF.

This chain connects TRBV28 to TRBJ1-6; D may be TRBD1 (6 bases). The V and J ends lost 5 bases and 4 bases respectively, with 12 bases between them. The CDR3 runs to 15 residues. CDR1 is MDHEN, CDR2 SYDVKM, per germline. The CDR3 is CASSPSTGYNSPLHF. The CDR3 nucleotides read TGTGCCAGCAGTCCTTCGACAGGTTATAATTCACCCCTCCACTTT. The entire variable domain, with the rest obtained from reference TRBV28 and TRBJ1-6, is as follows: DVKVTQSSRYLVKRTGEKVFLECVQDMDHENMFWYRQDPGLGLRLIYFSYDVKMKEKGDIPEGYSVSREKKERFSLILESASTNQTSMYLCASSPSTGYNSPLHFGNGTRLTVT.

The chain combines TRBV6-4 with TRBJ1-2, with 11 bases matching TRBD1. The V and J ends lost 6 bases and 8 bases, in that order; junction bases with no gene match: 8. The CDR3 is 14 amino acids. CDR1 and CDR2 from the germline V gene are MRHNA and SNTAGT. The CDR3 DNA reads TGTGCCAGCAGAATCACCGGGACAGGGGGAGGCTACACCTTC. Its protein product is CASRITGTGGGYTF.

DNA of the CDR3: TGTGTATCGGGGTCAGATACGCAGTATTTT. It codes for CVSGSDTQYF. This sequence joins TRBV7-9 and TRBJ2-3; a weak D match, TRBD2 (5 bases). Germline V gene lookup returns CDR1 SEHNR and CDR2 FQNEAQ (reference sequence). The CDR3 is 10 amino acids.